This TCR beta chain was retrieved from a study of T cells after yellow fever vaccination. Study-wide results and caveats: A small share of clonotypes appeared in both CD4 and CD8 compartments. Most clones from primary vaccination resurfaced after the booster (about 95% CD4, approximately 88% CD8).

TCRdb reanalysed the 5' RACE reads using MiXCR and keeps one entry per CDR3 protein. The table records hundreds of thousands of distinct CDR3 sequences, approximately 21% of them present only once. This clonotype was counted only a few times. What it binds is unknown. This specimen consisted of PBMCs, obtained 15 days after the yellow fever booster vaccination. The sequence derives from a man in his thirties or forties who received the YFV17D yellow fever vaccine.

The CDR3 region is CASSVISGVQETQYF. In nucleotides, the CDR3 is TGTGCCAGCAGCGTGATTAGCGGGGTCCAAGAGACCCAGTACTTC. The chain joins TRBV9 to TRBJ2-5; 8 nucleotides line up with TRBD2. The germline V gene has CDR1 SGDLS and CDR2 YYNGEE. Unmatched junction bases numbered 4, after V lost 2 bases and J lost 1 base. This CDR3 is 15 amino acids long.